A selection of T cell receptor beta chains follows, all from one sample in a study of T cell repertoires in aging, cancer and after chemotherapy. TCRdb re-derived calls from the multiplex PCR reads in MiXCR, one entry per CDR3 protein. The table lists thousands of distinct CDR3 sequences, roughly a quarter of them singletons. Specimen: blood. The receptors shown here come from a human donor in good health. The CDR3 runs from the conserved cysteine through the conserved F or W.

V	CDR3
TRBV20-1	CSARRTGGTDTQYF
TRBV2	CASRTQGFEQFF
TRBV5-1	CASRLGLAGADTQYF
TRBV7-9	CASSHGLTNTGELFF
TRBV6-5	CASSYGAFEGGRTEAFF
TRBV7-2	CASSPDGNYGYTF
TRBV28	CASREVNEQFF
TRBV5-1	CASSLMDRGQNTEAFF
TRBV6-1	CASSVSQGDQETQYF
TRBV6-4	CASRRGAGDTDTQYF
TRBV5-1	CASSPTGDSYEQYF
TRBV20-1	CSALPPWVGANVLTF
TRBV28	CASTNAGYEQYF
TRBV18	CASSAQGGGGQPQHF
TRBV7-2	CASSPGTSGTDTQYF
TRBV18	CASSPPLAGGPYEQYF
TRBV7-7	CASSLGLAGYNEQFF
TRBV28	CASSDRNTEAFF
TRBV27	CATRQGREDTQYF
TRBV12-3/TRBV12-4	CASSFSRGGPNTDTQYF